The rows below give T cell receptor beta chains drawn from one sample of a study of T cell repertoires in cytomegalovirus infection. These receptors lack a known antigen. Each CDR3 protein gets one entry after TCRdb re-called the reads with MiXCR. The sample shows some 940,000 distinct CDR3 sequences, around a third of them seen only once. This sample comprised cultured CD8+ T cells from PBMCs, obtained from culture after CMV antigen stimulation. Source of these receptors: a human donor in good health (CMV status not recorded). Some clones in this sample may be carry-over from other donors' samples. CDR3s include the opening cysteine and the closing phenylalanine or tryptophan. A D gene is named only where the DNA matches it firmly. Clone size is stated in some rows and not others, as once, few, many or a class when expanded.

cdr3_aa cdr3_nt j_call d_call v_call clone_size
CASAIQGPTEAFF TGTGCCAGCGCGATCCAGGGTCCCACTGAAGCTTTCTTT TRBJ1-1 . TRBV18 many
CASSLDWPRNQPQHF TGTGCCAGCAGCTTAGATTGGCCGCGTAATCAGCCCCAGCATTTT TRBJ1-5 . TRBV7-9 .
CASSLVPSGNKETQYF TGCGCCAGCAGCTTGGTTCCTAGCGGGAATAAAGAGACCCAGTACTTC TRBJ2-5 TRBD2 TRBV5-1 once
CASSLAGLGGELFF TGTGCCAGCAGCTTAGCAGGGCTGGGCGGGGAGCTGTTTTTT TRBJ2-2 . TRBV7-6 few
CASGESWGPNQPQHF TGTGCCAGCGGTGAATCTTGGGGCCCCAATCAGCCCCAGCATTTT TRBJ1-5 . TRBV2 .
CASTSLGDRGREQYF TGTGCCAGCACCTCCTTAGGGGACAGGGGGCGCGAGCAGTACTTC TRBJ2-7 TRBD1 TRBV27 .
CASSSESTDTQYF TGCGCCAGCAGCTCAGAATCCACAGATACGCAGTATTTT TRBJ2-3 . TRBV5-1 .
CASSLVPGGVNSPLHF TGTGCCAGCAGTTTAGTACCAGGGGGCGTCAATTCACCCCTCCACTTT TRBJ1-6 TRBD1 TRBV12-3/TRBV12-4 many
CSVTSDGYTF TGCAGCGTTACAAGCGATGGCTACACCTTC TRBJ1-2 . TRBV29-1 .
CASSGQGTIYF TGTGCCAGCTCCGGTCAAGGTACCATATATTTT TRBJ1-3 . TRBV7-6 .
CASSREENYGYTF TGTGCCAGCAGCCGCGAGGAGAACTATGGCTACACCTTC TRBJ1-2 . TRBV7-6 many
CASSPAVTGYNEQFF TGTGCCAGCAGCCCCGCTGTGACAGGCTACAATGAGCAGTTCTTC TRBJ2-1 . TRBV4-2 .
CAISELQGATNEKLFF TGTGCCATCAGTGAGTTACAGGGGGCAACTAATGAAAAACTGTTTTTT TRBJ1-4 TRBD1 TRBV10-3 many
CASSLGQGDYGYTF TGTGCCAGCAGTTTAGGACAGGGTGACTATGGCTACACCTTC TRBJ1-2 TRBD1 TRBV27 many
CSVYLRGYEQYF TGCAGCGTTTACCTAAGAGGGTACGAGCAGTACTTC TRBJ2-7 . TRBV29-1 few
CASGLSFQILNTEAFF TGTGCTAGTGGTTTGTCCTTTCAGATACTGAACACTGAAGCTTTCTTT TRBJ1-1 . TRBV12-5 few
CASSLKKGFGYGYTF TGTGCCAGCAGCCTGAAGAAGGGGTTTGGCTATGGCTACACCTTC TRBJ1-2 . TRBV9 .
CSARDLGGGHHTEAFF TGCAGTGCTAGAGATCTGGGGGGGGGACACCACACTGAAGCTTTCTTT TRBJ1-1 . TRBV20-1 .
CASSGVAGGRADTQYF TGTGCCAGCAGTGGAGTTGCGGGGGGGCGGGCAGATACGCAGTATTTT TRBJ2-3 TRBD2 TRBV6-5 .
CASSSSLGGGQPSGYTF TGTGCCAGCAGTTCATCCCTAGGGGGGGGACAGCCGTCCGGCTACACCTTC TRBJ1-2 TRBD1 TRBV27 .
CASSWTSGVLRELFF TGTGCCAGCAGTTGGACTAGCGGGGTCCTCCGGGAGCTGTTTTTT TRBJ2-2 TRBD2 TRBV28 .
CASRETSEQFF TGTGCCAGCAGGGAAACATCTGAGCAGTTCTTC TRBJ2-1 . TRBV12-3/TRBV12-4 few
CASSPYPGQGSQPQHF TGTGCCAGCAGCCCGTACCCGGGACAGGGTAGTCAGCCCCAGCATTTT TRBJ1-5 TRBD1 TRBV7-6 many
CANSLAGGNIQYF TGTGCCAACAGCTTAGCAGGGGGTAACATTCAGTACTTC TRBJ2-4 TRBD1 TRBV7-6 .
CSARDSFGTGDVEAFF TGCAGTGCTAGAGATTCTTTCGGGACAGGGGACGTTGAAGCTTTCTTT TRBJ1-1 TRBD1 TRBV20-1 .
CAIGRVSDEQYF TGTGCCATCGGGAGGGTTTCCGACGAGCAGTACTTC TRBJ2-7 TRBD2 TRBV10-3 .
CASSARPGYSNQPQHF TGTGCCAGCAGTGCCCGCCCTGGGTATAGCAATCAGCCCCAGCATTTT TRBJ1-5 . TRBV6-5 once
CASSSLGQGSSYNEQFF TGTGCCAGCAGCTCCCTCGGACAGGGAAGCTCCTACAATGAGCAGTTCTTC TRBJ2-1 TRBD1 TRBV5-5 few
CASSPSGGLSGEQFF TGTGCCAGCAGCCCCAGCGGGGGGCTATCGGGTGAGCAGTTCTTC TRBJ2-1 TRBD2 TRBV9 .
CASSRIVSSYNEQFF TGTGCCAGCAGCCGTATAGTAAGCTCCTACAATGAGCAGTTCTTC TRBJ2-1 . TRBV5-6 few
CASSEAGRFPGQPQHF TGTGCCAGCAGTGAAGCGGGGAGGTTCCCTGGTCAGCCCCAGCATTTT TRBJ1-5 . TRBV6-1 .
CASSGTPGGVVETQYF TGTGCCAGCAGCGGAACCCCTGGGGGCGTTGTAGAGACCCAGTACTTC TRBJ2-5 . TRBV7-9 many
CASSLVTIGELFF TGTGCCAGCAGCTTAGTGACTATCGGGGAGCTGTTTTTT TRBJ2-2 . TRBV7-4 .
CASSQELPTSGGHNEQFF TGTGCCAGCAGCCAAGAATTGCCAACTAGCGGGGGACACAATGAGCAGTTCTTC TRBJ2-1 TRBD2 TRBV3-1 few
CASSLRFAGADTQYF TGTGCCAGCAGTTTAAGGTTTGCGGGGGCAGATACGCAGTATTTT TRBJ2-3 TRBD2 TRBV12-3/TRBV12-4 .
CASSLAGGGPPEAFF TGCGCCAGCAGCTTGGCCGGGGGGGGGCCTCCTGAAGCTTTCTTT TRBJ1-1 . TRBV5-1 .
CASSFEAYYGYTF TGTGCCAGCAGTTTTGAAGCATACTATGGCTACACCTTC TRBJ1-2 . TRBV6-6 .
CASSPPDRGWNSPLHF TGTGCCAGCAGCCCCCCGGACAGGGGATGGAATTCACCCCTCCACTTT TRBJ1-6 TRBD1 TRBV7-2 many
CSARPGQRNEQFF TGCAGTGCTAGGCCGGGACAGAGGAATGAGCAGTTCTTC TRBJ2-1 TRBD1 TRBV20-1 .
CATRMSRGRVNEQFF TGTGCCACCAGGATGTCCAGGGGGCGCGTAAATGAGCAGTTCTTC TRBJ2-1 TRBD1 TRBV6-8 .
CASSSGLAGVGNEQFF TGTGCCAGCAGTTCCGGACTAGCGGGGGTGGGAAATGAGCAGTTCTTC TRBJ2-1 TRBD2 TRBV12-3/TRBV12-4 .
CSVETGDTEAFF TGCAGCGTTGAGACAGGGGACACTGAAGCTTTCTTT TRBJ1-1 TRBD1 TRBV29-1 few
CASSLWGRGTYNSPLHF TGTGCCAGCAGTTTATGGGGCAGGGGGACCTATAATTCACCCCTCCACTTT TRBJ1-6 TRBD1 TRBV7-2 .
CASSYSFRQGGTEAFF TGTGCCAGCAGTTACTCGTTTCGACAGGGAGGGACTGAAGCTTTCTTT TRBJ1-1 TRBD1 TRBV6-5 few
CAISGPDRAETQYF TGTGCCATCAGTGGCCCGGACAGGGCTGAGACCCAGTACTTC TRBJ2-5 TRBD1 TRBV10-3 few
CASSFDTVTEGMFF TGTGCCAGCAGTTTTGACACCGTGACTGAAGGAATGTTTTTT TRBJ1-4 . TRBV12-3/TRBV12-4 few
CASSASGGAETQYF TGTGCCAGCAGCGCGAGCGGGGGAGCAGAGACCCAGTACTTC TRBJ2-5 TRBD2 TRBV5-5 few
CASSYATSGGLETQYF TGTGCCAGCAGTTACGCCACTAGCGGGGGGCTGGAGACCCAGTACTTC TRBJ2-5 TRBD2 TRBV6-5 many
CASSARTVVEYGYTF TGTGCCAGCAGCGCCCGGACAGTGGTAGAATATGGCTACACCTTC TRBJ1-2 . TRBV5-6 .